The 10 T cell receptor beta chains below were found in one sample sequenced in a study of CD8+ T cells in alopecia areata. Extracted RNA was reverse transcribed into cDNA, the sequencing template. Using immunoSEQ multiplex PCR, the repertoire was profiled, and TCRdb retains in-frame clones only, with some absent. The sample comprises roughly 150,000 clones, about 60% of which are singletons, and 5% to 7% rests with the top ten. The sample was CD4+ T cells sorted from blood, taken at week 0. The receptors here all came from a human donor with alopecia areata.

As regards this clone: A far larger clone is one base from this, pointing to a likely read error. The chain links TRBV11-1 to TRBJ1-6; TRBD1 agrees at 7 bases. The CDR3 is made up of 18 amino acids. The germline CDR1 and CDR2 sequences are SGHAT and FQDESV (reference sequence). The V gene end was trimmed by 5 bases and the J gene end by 0 bases; junction bases not matched to a gene: 10. CDR3 sequence reads: CASSLSAGGSSYNSPLHF. In nucleotides, the CDR3 is TGTGCCAGCAGCCTATCAGCAGGGGGGAGCTCCTATAATTCACCCCTCCACTTT.

Points on this clone: The same CDR3 is also encoded by other DNA sequences in this sample. The V call is TRBV7-9, the J call TRBJ1-1; 7 bases agree with TRBD1. The CDR3 sequence is 14 residues long. From germline, CDR1 is SEHNR and CDR2 FQNEAQ (reference sequence). J lost 2 bases, V lost 1 base, and 1 base had no gene match. The CDR3 nucleotides are TGTGCCAGCAGCTTAGGGACAGGTAACACTGAAGCTTTCTTT. This translates into CASSLGTGNTEAFF.

The chain employs TRBV2 and TRBJ2-1, with 8 nucleotides matching TRBD1. The CDR3 totals 14 residues. Germline CDR1 reads SNHLY; CDR2 reads FYNNEI. V dropped 4 bases and J dropped 7; count of bases not matched to a gene: 6. The CDR3 DNA follows: TGTGCCAGCAGTGGGGGACAGGCACTAAATGAGCAGTTCTTC. Amino acid sequence: CASSGGQALNEQFF.

The chain carries TRBV13 and TRBJ1-1; no firm D call. Per germline, CDR1 PRHDT and CDR2 FYEKMQ (reference sequence). V dropped 5 bases and J dropped 7 bases, with 11 bases sitting between them. The CDR3 sequence is 12 residues long. The CDR3 protein is CASSELGGEAFF. As DNA, the CDR3 is TGTGCCAGCAGCGAACTCGGAGGTGAAGCTTTCTTT.

The V gene is TRBV5-1, the J gene TRBJ1-1; D gene ambiguous. Germline lookup yields CDR1 SGHRS and CDR2 YFSETQ. This CDR3 is built from 13 residues. With 5 bases removed from V and 1 base from J, the gap between germline ends came to 9 bases. CDR3 amino acids: CASRFEGNTEAFF. DNA of the CDR3: TGCGCCAGCAGGTTTGAGGGGAACACTGAAGCTTTCTTT.

The sample holds a few counts of this clone. V is TRBV4-1 and J is TRBJ1-2; D remains ambiguous. The CDR3 extends over 11 amino acids. Germline CDR1 MGHRA, CDR2 YSYEKL. Trimming stripped 2 bases from V and 4 bases from J, with 2 bases between. The DNA for the CDR3 is TGCGCCAGCAGCCAATCCTATGGCTACACCTTC. Translated, it gives CASSQSYGYTF.

This clone has just a few counts. The chain employs TRBV29-1 and TRBJ1-6; unclear D gene. The CDR3 consists of 14 residues. Trimming shortened V by 7 bases and J by 4 bases, and 14 bases separated the two germline ends. Germline V CDR1 and CDR2: SQVTM, ANQGSEA. The CDR3 region has the DNA TGCAGCGCAGCGGAAGGGCTGTATAATTCACCCCTCCACTTT. Translation: CSAAEGLYNSPLHF.

The chain joins TRBV19 to TRBJ1-1; 7 bases are shared with TRBD1. The CDR3 has 14 amino acids. Germline V lookup: CDR1 LNHDA, CDR2 SQIVND (reference sequence). With 7 bases clipped from V and 0 bases from J, the junction kept 5 bases outside the gene matches. DNA for the CDR3: TGTGCCAGTAACCGCGACAGGGTGAACACTGAAGCTTTCTTT. It encodes CASNRDRVNTEAFF.

This clone was counted only a few times. This CDR3 is also generated by other DNA sequences in the sample. CDR3 region: CASSLAGTSYEQYF. The CDR3 region has the DNA TGCGCCAGCAGCTTGGCCGGGACAAGCTACGAGCAGTACTTC. The V gene is TRBV5-1, the J gene TRBJ2-7; D is perhaps TRBD1 (6 bases). The CDR3 has 14 amino acids. The V end was cut by 0 bases, the J end by 3 bases, with 10 bases between. Germline CDR1 reads SGHRS; CDR2 reads YFSETQ.

This clone was detected only once. The gene calls are TRBV6-5 and TRBJ2-3; the match to TRBD1 covers 7 bases. Trimming at V came to 6 bases and at J to 1 base, leaving 1 base not matched to a gene. The CDR3 runs 13 residues. CDR1 and CDR2 (germline): MNHEY, SVGAGI. CDR3 residues: CASRGQGTDTQYF. CDR3 DNA: TGTGCCAGCAGAGGACAGGGCACAGATACGCAGTATTTT.